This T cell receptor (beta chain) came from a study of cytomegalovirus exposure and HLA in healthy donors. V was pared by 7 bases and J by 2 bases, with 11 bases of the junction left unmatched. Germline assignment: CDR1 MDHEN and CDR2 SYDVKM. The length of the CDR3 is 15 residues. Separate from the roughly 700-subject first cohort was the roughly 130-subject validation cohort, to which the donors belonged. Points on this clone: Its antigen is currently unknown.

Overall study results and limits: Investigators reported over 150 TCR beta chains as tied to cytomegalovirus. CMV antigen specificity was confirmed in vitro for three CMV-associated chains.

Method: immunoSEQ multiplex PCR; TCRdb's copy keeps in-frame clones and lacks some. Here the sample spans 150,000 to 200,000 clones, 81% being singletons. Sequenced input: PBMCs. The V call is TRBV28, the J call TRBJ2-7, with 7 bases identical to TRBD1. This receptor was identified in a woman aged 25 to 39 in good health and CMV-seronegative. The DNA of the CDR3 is TGTGCCAGCACCTTTATGACAGGGAATGCCTACGAGCAGTACTTC. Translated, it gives CASTFMTGNAYEQYF. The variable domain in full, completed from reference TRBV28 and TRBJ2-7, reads DVKVTQSSRYLVKRTGEKVFLECVQDMDHENMFWYRQDPGLGLRLIYFSYDVKMKEKGDIPEGYSVSREKKERFSLILESASTNQTSMYLCASTFMTGNAYEQYFGPGTRLTVT.